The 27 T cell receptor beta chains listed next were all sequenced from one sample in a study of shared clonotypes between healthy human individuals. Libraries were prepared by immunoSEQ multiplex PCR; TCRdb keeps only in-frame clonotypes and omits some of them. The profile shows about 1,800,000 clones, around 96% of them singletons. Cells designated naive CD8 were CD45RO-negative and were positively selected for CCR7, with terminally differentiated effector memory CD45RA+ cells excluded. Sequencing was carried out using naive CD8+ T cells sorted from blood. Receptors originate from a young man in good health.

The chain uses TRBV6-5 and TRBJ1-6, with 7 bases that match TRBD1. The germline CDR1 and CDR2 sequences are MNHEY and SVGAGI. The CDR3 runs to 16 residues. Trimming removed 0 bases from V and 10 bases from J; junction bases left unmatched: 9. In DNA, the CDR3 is TGTGCCAGCAGTTACTCGAGGGCAGGGGGAAGGTCACCCCTCCACTTT. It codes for CASSYSRAGGRSPLHF.

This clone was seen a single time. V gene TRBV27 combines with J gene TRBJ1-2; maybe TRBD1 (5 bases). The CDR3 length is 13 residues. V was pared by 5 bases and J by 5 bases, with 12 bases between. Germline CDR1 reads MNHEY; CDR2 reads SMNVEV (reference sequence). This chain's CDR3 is CASSPNPGYGYTF. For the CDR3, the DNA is TGTGCCAGCAGTCCCAATCCAGGGTATGGCTACACCTTC.

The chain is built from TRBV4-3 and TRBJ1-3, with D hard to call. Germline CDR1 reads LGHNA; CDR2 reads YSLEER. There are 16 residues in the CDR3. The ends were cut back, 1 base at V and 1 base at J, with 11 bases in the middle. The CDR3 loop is CASSQVDDGSGNTIYF. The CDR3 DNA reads TGCGCCAGCAGCCAAGTTGACGACGGTTCTGGAAACACCATATATTTT.

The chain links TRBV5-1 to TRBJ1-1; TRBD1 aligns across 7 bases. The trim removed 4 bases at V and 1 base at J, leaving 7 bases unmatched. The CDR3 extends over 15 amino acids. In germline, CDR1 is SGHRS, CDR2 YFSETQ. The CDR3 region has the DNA TGCGCCAGCAGCCCGAGGGGGCAGGGGAACACTGAAGCTTTCTTT. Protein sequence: CASSPRGQGNTEAFF.

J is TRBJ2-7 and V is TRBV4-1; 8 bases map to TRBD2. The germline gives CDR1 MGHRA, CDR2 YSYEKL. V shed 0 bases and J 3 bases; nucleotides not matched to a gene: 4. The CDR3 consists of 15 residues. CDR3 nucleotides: TGCGCCAGCAGCCAAGATTGGCTAGCGGGCTACGAGCAGTACTTC. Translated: CASSQDWLAGYEQYF.

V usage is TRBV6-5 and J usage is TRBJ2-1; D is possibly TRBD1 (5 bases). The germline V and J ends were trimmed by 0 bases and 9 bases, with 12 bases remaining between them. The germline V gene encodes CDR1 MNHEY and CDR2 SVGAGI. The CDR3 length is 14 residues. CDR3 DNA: TGTGCCAGCAGTTACTCTCCAGGGAACTCTGAGCAGTTCTTC. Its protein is CASSYSPGNSEQFF.

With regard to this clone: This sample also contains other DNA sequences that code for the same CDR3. The CDR3 loop is CASSYSQGYEQYF. The CDR3 bases are TGTGCCAGCAGTTACAGTCAGGGCTACGAGCAGTACTTC. The chain combines TRBV6-5 with TRBJ2-7, with D possibly matching TRBD1 (5 bases). Looked up from germline, CDR1 is MNHEY and CDR2 is SVGAGI. Deletions cut 2 bases from V and 3 bases from J, with 8 bases between. This CDR3 is built from 13 residues.

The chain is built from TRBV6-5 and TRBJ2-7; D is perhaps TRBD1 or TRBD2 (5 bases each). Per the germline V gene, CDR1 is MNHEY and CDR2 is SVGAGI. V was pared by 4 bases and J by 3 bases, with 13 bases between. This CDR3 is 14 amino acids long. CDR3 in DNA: TGTGCCAGCAGTTCCGGGTGGGACCACTACGAGCAGTACTTC. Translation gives CASSSGWDHYEQYF.

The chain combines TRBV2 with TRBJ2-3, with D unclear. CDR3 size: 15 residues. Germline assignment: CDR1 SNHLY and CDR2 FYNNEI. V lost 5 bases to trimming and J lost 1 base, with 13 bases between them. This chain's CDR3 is CASSFPLGGTDTQYF. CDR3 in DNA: TGTGCCAGCAGTTTCCCCTTAGGAGGCACAGATACGCAGTATTTT.

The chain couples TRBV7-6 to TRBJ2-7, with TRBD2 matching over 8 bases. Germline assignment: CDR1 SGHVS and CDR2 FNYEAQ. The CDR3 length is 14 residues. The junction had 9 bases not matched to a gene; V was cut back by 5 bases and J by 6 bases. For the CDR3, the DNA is TGTGCCAGCAGCCCGGGGGGGGAGTACGTCGAGCAGTACTTC. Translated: CASSPGGEYVEQYF.

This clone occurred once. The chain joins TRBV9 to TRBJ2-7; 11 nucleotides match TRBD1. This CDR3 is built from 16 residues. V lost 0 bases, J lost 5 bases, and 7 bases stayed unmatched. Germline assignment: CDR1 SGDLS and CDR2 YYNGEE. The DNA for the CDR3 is TGTGCCAGCAGCGTAGGCTGGACAGGGGGCTTCCACGAGCAGTACTTC. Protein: CASSVGWTGGFHEQYF.

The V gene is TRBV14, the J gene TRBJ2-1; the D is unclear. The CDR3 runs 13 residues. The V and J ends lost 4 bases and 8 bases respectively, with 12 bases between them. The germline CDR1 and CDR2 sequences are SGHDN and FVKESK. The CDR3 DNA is TGTGCCAGCAGCCGCCTGGATTGGTATGAGCAGTTCTTC. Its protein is CASSRLDWYEQFF.

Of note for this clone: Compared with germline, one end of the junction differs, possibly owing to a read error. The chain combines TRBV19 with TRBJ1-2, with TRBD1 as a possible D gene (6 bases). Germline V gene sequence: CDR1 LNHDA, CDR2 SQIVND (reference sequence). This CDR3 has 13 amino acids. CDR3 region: CASNRVENSGYTF. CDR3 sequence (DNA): TGTGCCAGTAACAGGGTAGAAAACTCTGGCTACACCTTC.

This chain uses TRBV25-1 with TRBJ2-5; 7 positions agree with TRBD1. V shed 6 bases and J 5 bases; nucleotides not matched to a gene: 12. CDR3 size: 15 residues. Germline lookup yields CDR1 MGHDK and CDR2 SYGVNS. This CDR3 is CASRELTGESETQYF. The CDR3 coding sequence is TGTGCCAGCAGGGAGCTTACAGGGGAGAGTGAGACCCAGTACTTC.

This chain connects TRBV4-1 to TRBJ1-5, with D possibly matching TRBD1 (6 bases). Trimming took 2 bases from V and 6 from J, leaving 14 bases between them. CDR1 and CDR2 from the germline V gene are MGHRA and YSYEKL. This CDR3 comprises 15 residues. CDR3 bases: TGCGCCAGCAGCCAAAACAGGGACCCAGGTCAGCCCCAGCATTTT. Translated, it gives CASSQNRDPGQPQHF.

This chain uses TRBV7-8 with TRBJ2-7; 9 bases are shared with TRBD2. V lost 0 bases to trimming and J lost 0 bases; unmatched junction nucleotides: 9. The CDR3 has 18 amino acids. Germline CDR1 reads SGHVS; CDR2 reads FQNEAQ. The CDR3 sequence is CASSLALLAGTVSYEQYF. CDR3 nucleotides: TGTGCCAGCAGCTTAGCGCTACTAGCGGGCACAGTCTCCTACGAGCAGTACTTC.

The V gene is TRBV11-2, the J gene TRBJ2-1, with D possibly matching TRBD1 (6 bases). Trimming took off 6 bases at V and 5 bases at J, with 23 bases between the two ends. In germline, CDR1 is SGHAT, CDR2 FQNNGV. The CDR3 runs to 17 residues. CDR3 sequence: CASRPGTLRDGNNEQFF. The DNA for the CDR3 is TGTGCCAGCAGACCAGGGACACTCCGGGACGGCAACAATGAGCAGTTCTTC.

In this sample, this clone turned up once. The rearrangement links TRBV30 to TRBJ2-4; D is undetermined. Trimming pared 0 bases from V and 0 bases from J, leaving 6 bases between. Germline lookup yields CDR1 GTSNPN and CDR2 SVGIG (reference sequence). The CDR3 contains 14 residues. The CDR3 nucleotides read TGTGCCTGGAGTGTACTGCCAGCCAAAAACATTCAGTACTTC. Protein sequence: CAWSVLPAKNIQYF.

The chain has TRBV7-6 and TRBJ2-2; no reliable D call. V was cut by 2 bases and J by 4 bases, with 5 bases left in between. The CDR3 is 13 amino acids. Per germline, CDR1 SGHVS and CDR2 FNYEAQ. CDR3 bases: TGTGCCAGCAGCTTACCTAGCACCGGGGAGCTGTTTTTT. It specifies CASSLPSTGELFF. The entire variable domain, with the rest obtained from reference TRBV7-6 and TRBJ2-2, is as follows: GAGVSQSPRYKVTKRGQDVALRCDPISGHVSLYWYRQALGQGPEFLTYFNYEAQQDKSGLPNDRFSAERPEGSISTLTIQRTEQRDSAMYRCASSLPSTGELFFGEGSRLTVL.

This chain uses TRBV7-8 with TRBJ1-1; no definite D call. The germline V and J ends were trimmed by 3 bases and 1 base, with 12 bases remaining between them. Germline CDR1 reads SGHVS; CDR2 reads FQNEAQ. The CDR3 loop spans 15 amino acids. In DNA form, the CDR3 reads TGTGCCAGCAGCTTCGGCCTGGGCGGGAACACTGAAGCTTTCTTT. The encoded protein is CASSFGLGGNTEAFF.

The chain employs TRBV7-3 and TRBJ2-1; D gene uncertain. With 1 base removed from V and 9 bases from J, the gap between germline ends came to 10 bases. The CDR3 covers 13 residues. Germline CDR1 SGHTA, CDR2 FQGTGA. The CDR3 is CASSLMGYGEQFF. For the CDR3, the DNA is TGTGCCAGCAGCTTAATGGGGTATGGTGAGCAGTTCTTC.

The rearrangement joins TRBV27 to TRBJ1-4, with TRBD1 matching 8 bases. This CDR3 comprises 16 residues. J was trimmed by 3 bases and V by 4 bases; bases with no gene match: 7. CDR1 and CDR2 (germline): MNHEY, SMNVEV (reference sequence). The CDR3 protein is CASSYSQGDSNEKLFF. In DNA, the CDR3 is TGTGCCAGCAGTTACTCACAGGGGGACTCTAATGAAAAACTGTTTTTT.

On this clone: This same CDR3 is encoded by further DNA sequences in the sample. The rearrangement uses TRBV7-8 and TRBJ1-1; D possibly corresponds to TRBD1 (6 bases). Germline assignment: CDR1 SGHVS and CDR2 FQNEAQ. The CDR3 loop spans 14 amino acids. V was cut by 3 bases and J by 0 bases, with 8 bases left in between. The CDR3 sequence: CASSFGQMNTEAFF. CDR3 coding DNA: TGTGCCAGCAGCTTTGGACAGATGAACACTGAAGCTTTCTTT.

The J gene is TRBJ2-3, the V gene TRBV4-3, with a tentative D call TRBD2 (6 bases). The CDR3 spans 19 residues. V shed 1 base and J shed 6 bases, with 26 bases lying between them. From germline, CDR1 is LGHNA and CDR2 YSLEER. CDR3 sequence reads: CASSQVIDGRDRGLDTQYF. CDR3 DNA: TGCGCCAGCAGCCAAGTTATTGATGGGCGGGACCGAGGACTGGATACGCAGTATTTT.

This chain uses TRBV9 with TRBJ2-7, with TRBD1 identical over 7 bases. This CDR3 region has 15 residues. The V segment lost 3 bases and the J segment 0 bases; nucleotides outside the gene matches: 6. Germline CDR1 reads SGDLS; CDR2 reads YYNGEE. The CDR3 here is CASSAGDSDSYEQYF. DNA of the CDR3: TGTGCCAGCAGCGCCGGGGACAGTGACTCCTACGAGCAGTACTTC.

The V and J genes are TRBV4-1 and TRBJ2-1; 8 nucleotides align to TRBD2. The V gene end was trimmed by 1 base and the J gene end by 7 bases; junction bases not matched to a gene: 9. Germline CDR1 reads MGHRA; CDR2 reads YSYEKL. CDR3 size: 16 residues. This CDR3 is CASSQGGSGSRNEQFF. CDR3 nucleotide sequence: TGCGCCAGCAGCCAAGGGGGGAGCGGGAGTCGGAATGAGCAGTTCTTC.

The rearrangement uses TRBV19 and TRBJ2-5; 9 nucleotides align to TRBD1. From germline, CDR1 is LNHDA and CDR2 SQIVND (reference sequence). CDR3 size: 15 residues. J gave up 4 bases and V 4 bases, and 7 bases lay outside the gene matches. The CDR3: CASSTWTGVSETQYF. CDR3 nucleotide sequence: TGTGCCAGTAGTACCTGGACAGGGGTTTCAGAGACCCAGTACTTC.